These T cell receptor beta chains were read from a single sample in a study of PD-L1 blockade in urothelial cancer. Profiling relied on immunoSEQ multiplex PCR, and the TCRdb table lists in-frame clones only, not all of them. The sample has 85,000 to 90,000 clones; about 85% are singletons. Sequences were derived from PBMCs, sampled around atezolizumab (anti-PD-L1) treatment. These receptors were collected from a man aged 55 to 70 with urothelial cancer. Each CDR3 is given with its conserved first and last residue. Each record gives: D gene, V gene, J gene, clone size, CDR3 protein, CDR3 DNA. D genes are given only for firm matches. Only part of the rows carry a size: once, few, many, or a class if the clone is expanded.

TRBD1	TRBV29-1	TRBJ1-4	-	CSVRDRGWEKLFF	TGCAGCGTCCGGGACAGGGGATGGGAAAAACTGTTTTTT
-	TRBV28	TRBJ2-7	-	CASSLRLYEQYF	TGTGCCAGCAGTTTACGTCTCTACGAGCAGTACTTC
TRBD2	TRBV6-5	TRBJ2-3	-	CASSQTSGLADTQYF	TGTGCCAGCAGTCAGACTAGCGGGCTCGCAGATACGCAGTATTTT
-	TRBV10-3	TRBJ2-7	-	CAISDGRSEQYF	TGTGCCATCAGTGATGGTCGGAGCGAGCAGTACTTC
TRBD1	TRBV5-1	TRBJ2-7	-	CASSLSTPGTGWERSYEQYF	TGCGCCAGCAGCTTGTCGACGCCCGGGACAGGATGGGAAAGGTCCTACGAGCAGTACTTC
TRBD1	TRBV19	TRBJ1-2	-	CASTDSTGFYGYTF	TGTGCCAGTACTGACTCGACAGGGTTCTATGGCTACACCTTC
TRBD1	TRBV5-1	TRBJ1-2	-	CASSPGQGAFGYTF	TGCGCCAGCAGCCCCGGACAGGGTGCGTTCGGCTACACCTTC
-	TRBV4-1	TRBJ1-2	-	CASSQQGGVRGYTF	TGCGCCAGCAGCCAACAAGGGGGAGTTCGTGGCTACACCTTC
-	TRBV9	TRBJ2-2	-	CASHSETTGELFF	TGTGCCAGCCACAGTGAGACCACCGGGGAGCTGTTTTTT
TRBD1	TRBV7-9	TRBJ2-5	-	CASSKDRGQETQYF	TGTGCCAGCAGCAAAGACAGGGGACAAGAGACCCAGTACTTC
-	TRBV30	TRBJ1-2	-	CAWDLNYGYTF	TGTGCGTGGGACTTAAACTATGGCTACACCTTC
TRBD2	TRBV7-3	TRBJ2-1	-	CASSLAGGNYNEQFF	TGTGCCAGCAGCTTGGCGGGGGGAAATTACAATGAGCAGTTCTTC
-	TRBV2	TRBJ1-2	-	CASSVTGRQGYGYTF	TGTGCCAGCAGTGTCACAGGGCGGCAGGGCTATGGCTACACCTTC
TRBD1	TRBV7-7	TRBJ2-3	-	CASSSDRSTDTQYF	TGTGCTAGCAGCTCGGACAGGAGCACAGATACGCAGTATTTT
TRBD1	TRBV9	TRBJ1-5	-	CASSEGQGIANQPQHF	TGTGCCAGCAGCGAAGGACAGGGGATAGCCAATCAGCCCCAGCATTTT
-	TRBV5-1	TRBJ1-1	-	CASSWGGDGAEAFF	TGCGCCAGCAGCTGGGGAGGGGATGGAGCTGAAGCTTTCTTT
-	TRBV4-3	TRBJ1-4	-	CASSQAVGDFLRIF	TGCGCCAGCAGCCAAGCTGTCGGGGATTTTCTGAGGATTTTT
-	TRBV4-3	TRBJ1-2	once	CASSQEKGRSGYTF	TGCGCCAGCAGCCAAGAAAAGGGGCGGTCAGGCTACACCTTC
TRBD1	TRBV2	TRBJ1-3	-	CASSEELDRAGNTIYF	TGTGCCAGCAGTGAAGAACTCGACAGGGCTGGAAACACCATATATTTT
TRBD2	TRBV7-3	TRBJ2-1	-	CASSLGRLAGGLNEQFF	TGTGCCAGCAGCCTGGGGAGGCTAGCGGGGGGGCTAAATGAGCAGTTCTTC
-	TRBV4-2	TRBJ1-2	-	CASSQDSFYNYGYTF	TGTGCCAGCAGCCAGGACAGTTTTTATAACTATGGCTACACCTTC
TRBD1	TRBV9	TRBJ2-1	few	CASSYGQVGINEQFF	TGTGCCAGCAGCTACGGACAGGTGGGAATCAATGAGCAGTTCTTC
-	TRBV29-1	TRBJ1-5	once	CSAAGGVNQPQHF	TGCAGCGCTGCGGGGGGGGTCAATCAGCCCCAGCATTTT
-	TRBV4-2	TRBJ1-1	-	CASSQEREVLNTEAFF	TGTGCCAGCAGCCAAGAGAGAGAAGTACTGAACACTGAAGCTTTCTTT
TRBD2	TRBV7-3	TRBJ2-2	-	CASSSLAGGPGTGELFF	TGTGCCAGCAGCTCACTAGCGGGAGGGCCCGGCACCGGGGAGCTGTTTTTT
-	TRBV10-3	TRBJ1-3	-	CAAGSSSSGNTIYF	TGTGCCGCAGGGTCTTCGAGCTCTGGAAACACCATATATTTT
TRBD2	TRBV10-3	TRBJ2-3	-	CAITGSGGSTDTQYF	TGTGCCATCACGGGCAGCGGGGGAAGCACAGATACGCAGTATTTT
-	TRBV6-4	TRBJ2-7	once	CASMRSRVTYEQYF	TGTGCCAGCATGCGCTCCAGGGTTACCTACGAGCAGTACTTC
-	TRBV21-1	TRBJ2-2	-	CASTIGAGGYHTGELFF	TGTGCCAGCACCATTGGCGCGGGAGGGTATCACACCGGGGAGCTGTTTTTT
-	TRBV30	TRBJ2-6	-	CAWSVGLSGANVLTF	TGTGCCTGGAGTGTCGGGTTATCTGGGGCCAACGTCCTGACTTTC
-	TRBV9	TRBJ1-1	few	CASSLLDRTTEAFF	TGTGCCAGCAGCTTACTTGACAGGACCACTGAAGCTTTCTTT
-	TRBV30	TRBJ2-5	once	CAWNGGQETQYF	TGTGCCTGGAACGGGGGTCAAGAGACCCAGTACTTC
TRBD1	TRBV11-2	TRBJ2-7	-	CASSSTGQIYEQYF	TGTGCCAGCAGCTCCACGGGACAGATCTACGAGCAGTACTTC
TRBD1	TRBV18	TRBJ1-5	-	CAGLGQVAYQPQHF	TGTGCCGGATTGGGACAGGTCGCGTATCAGCCCCAGCATTTT
-	TRBV30	TRBJ1-2	-	CAWSRGDGYTF	TGTGCCTGGAGTCGCGGTGATGGCTACACCTTC
TRBD2	TRBV30	TRBJ2-1	-	CAWTSGYNEQFF	TGTGCCTGGACTAGCGGGTACAATGAGCAGTTCTTC
-	TRBV29-1	TRBJ2-2	few	CSARLSANTGELFF	TGCAGCGCCCGCCTGAGCGCGAACACCGGGGAGCTGTTTTTT
TRBD1	TRBV4-1	TRBJ2-1	-	CASSQAGTERKFQFF	TGCGCCAGCAGCCAGGCCGGGACAGAGCGAAAGTTCCAGTTCTTC
TRBD2	TRBV4-2	TRBJ2-7	-	CASSQDSGLAYEQYF	TGTGCCAGCAGCCAAGATTCCGGACTAGCCTACGAGCAGTACTTC
-	TRBV5-4	TRBJ2-7	-	CASSGEVANRGSYEQYF	TGTGCCAGCAGCGGGGAGGTGGCAAATCGGGGGTCCTACGAGCAGTACTTC
-	TRBV6-5	TRBJ1-3	-	CASSSLGRGAGNTIYF	TGTGCCAGCAGTTCGTTGGGGAGGGGAGCTGGAAACACCATATATTTT
-	TRBV5-8	TRBJ1-1	-	CASRLGWAGNTEAFF	TGTGCCAGCAGACTTGGCTGGGCAGGGAACACTGAAGCTTTCTTT
-	TRBV7-9	TRBJ2-2	-	CASSLVSSQGLTGELFF	TGTGCCAGCAGCTTAGTGTCCTCCCAGGGTCTTACCGGGGAGCTGTTTTTT
TRBD1	TRBV5-5	TRBJ2-5	-	CASSSRPGQGGETQYF	TGTGCCAGCAGCTCCAGACCGGGACAGGGAGGAGAGACCCAGTACTTC
-	TRBV30	TRBJ2-1	-	CAWSVTGVGEQFF	TGTGCCTGGAGTGTCACGGGAGTCGGTGAGCAGTTCTTC
TRBD2	TRBV7-6	TRBJ2-5	-	CASSGSGGAGQETQYF	TGTGCCAGCAGCGGTAGCGGGGGGGCCGGCCAAGAGACCCAGTACTTC
TRBD2	TRBV19	TRBJ2-2	-	CASSIMRGGDTGELFF	TGTGCCAGTAGTATCATGAGGGGAGGGGACACCGGGGAGCTGTTTTTT
-	TRBV25-1	TRBJ1-1	-	CASSERRGTATEAFF	TGTGCCAGCAGTGAAAGGCGGGGGACGGCCACTGAAGCTTTCTTT